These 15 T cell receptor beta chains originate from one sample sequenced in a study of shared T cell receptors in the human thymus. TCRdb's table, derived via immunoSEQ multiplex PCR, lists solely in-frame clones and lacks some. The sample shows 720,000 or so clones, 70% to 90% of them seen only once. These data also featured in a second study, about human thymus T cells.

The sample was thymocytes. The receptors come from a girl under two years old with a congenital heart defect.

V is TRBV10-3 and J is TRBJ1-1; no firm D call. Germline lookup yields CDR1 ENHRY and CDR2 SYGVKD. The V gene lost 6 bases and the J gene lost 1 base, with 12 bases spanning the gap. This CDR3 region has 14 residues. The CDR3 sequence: CAIRAGVSNTEAFF. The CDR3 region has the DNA TGTGCCATCAGAGCCGGGGTATCGAACACTGAAGCTTTCTTT.

The CDR3 spells CASNSPPMVEQYF. The CDR3 coding sequence is TGTGCCAGTAACTCCCCCCCGATGGTGGAGCAGTACTTC. J is TRBJ2-7 and V is TRBV19, with D unclear. The V end was cut by 7 bases, the J end by 7 bases, with 17 bases between. From germline, CDR1 is LNHDA and CDR2 SQIVND (reference sequence). The CDR3 has 13 residues.

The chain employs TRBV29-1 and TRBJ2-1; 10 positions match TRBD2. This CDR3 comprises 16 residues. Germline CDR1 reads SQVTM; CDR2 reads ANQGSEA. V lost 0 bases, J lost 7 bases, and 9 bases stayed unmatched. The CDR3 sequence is CSVEDPAAGGQNEQFF. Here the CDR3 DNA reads TGCAGCGTTGAAGATCCCGCAGCGGGGGGGCAAAATGAGCAGTTCTTC.

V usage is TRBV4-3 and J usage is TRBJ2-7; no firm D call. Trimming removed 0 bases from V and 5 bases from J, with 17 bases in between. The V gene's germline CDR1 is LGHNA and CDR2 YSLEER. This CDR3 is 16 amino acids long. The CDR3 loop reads CASSQEVTPKWNEQYF. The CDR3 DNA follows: TGCGCCAGCAGCCAAGAGGTGACTCCAAAATGGAACGAGCAGTACTTC.

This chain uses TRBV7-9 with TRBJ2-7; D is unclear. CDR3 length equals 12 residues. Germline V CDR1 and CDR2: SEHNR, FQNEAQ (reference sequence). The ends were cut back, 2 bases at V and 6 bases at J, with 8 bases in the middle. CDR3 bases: TGTGCCAGCAGCTTAAGTCGGGTCGAGCAGTACTTC. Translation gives CASSLSRVEQYF.

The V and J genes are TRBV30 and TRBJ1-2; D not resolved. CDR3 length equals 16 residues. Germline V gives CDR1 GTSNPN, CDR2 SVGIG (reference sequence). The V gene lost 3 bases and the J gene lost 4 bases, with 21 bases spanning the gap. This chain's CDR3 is CAWSHSLYLPGYGYTF. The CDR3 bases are TGTGCCTGGAGCCATAGCCTGTACCTCCCGGGCTATGGCTACACCTTC.

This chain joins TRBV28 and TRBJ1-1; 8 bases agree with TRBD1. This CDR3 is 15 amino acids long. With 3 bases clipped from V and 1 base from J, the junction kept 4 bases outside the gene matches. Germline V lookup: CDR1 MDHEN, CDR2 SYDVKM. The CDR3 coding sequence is TGTGCCAGCAGTTTCTACAGGGGGGAGAACACTGAAGCTTTCTTT. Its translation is CASSFYRGENTEAFF.

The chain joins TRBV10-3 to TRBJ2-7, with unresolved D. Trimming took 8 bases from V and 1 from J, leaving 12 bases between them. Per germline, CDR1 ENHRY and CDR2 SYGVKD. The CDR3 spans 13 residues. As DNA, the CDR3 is TGTGCCATCCGGCCCCAGAGGTCCTACGAGCAGTACTTC. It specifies CAIRPQRSYEQYF.

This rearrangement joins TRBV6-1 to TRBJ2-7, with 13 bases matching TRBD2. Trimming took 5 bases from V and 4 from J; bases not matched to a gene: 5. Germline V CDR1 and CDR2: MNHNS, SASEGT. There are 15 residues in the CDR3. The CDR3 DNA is TGTGCCAGCAGTTTCACTAGCGGGGGGGTTTACGAGCAGTACTTC. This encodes CASSFTSGGVYEQYF.

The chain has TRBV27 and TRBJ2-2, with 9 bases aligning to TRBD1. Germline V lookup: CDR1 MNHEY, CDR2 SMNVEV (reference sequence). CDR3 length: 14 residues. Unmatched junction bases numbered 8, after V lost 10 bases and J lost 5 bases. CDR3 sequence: CATTGGRRTGELFF. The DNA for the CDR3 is TGTGCCACAACAGGGGGCAGGAGAACCGGGGAGCTGTTTTTT.

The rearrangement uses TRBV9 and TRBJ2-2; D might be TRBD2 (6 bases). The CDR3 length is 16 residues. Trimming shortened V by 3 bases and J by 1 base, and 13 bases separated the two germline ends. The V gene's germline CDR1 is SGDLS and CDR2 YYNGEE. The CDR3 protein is CASSGRRGRNTGELFF. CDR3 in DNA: TGTGCCAGCAGCGGGAGACGGGGGAGGAACACCGGGGAGCTGTTTTTT.

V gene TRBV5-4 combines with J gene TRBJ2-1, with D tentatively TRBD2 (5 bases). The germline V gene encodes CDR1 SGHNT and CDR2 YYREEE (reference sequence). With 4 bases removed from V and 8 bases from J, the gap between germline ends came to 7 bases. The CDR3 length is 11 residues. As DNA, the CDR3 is TGTGCCAGCAGCCGCGGGTATGAGCAGTTCTTC. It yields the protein CASSRGYEQFF. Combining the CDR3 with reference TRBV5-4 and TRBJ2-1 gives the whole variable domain ETGVTQSPTHLIKTRGQQVTLRCSSQSGHNTVSWYQQALGQGPQFIFQYYREEENGRGNFPPRFSGLQFPNYSSELNVNALELDDSALYLCASSRGYEQFFGPGTRLTVL.

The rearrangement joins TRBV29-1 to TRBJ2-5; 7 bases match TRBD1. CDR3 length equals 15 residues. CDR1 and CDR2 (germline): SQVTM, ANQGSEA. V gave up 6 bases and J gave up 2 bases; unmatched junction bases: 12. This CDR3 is CSVLGTADLQETQYF. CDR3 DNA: TGCAGCGTACTAGGGACAGCAGATTTACAAGAGACCCAGTACTTC.

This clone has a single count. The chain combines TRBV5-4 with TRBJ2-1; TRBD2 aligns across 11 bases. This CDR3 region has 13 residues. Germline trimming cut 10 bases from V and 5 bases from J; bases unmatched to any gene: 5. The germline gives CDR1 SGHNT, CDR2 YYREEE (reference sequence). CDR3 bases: TGTGCCGGAGGACTAGCGGGTCACAATGAGCAGTTCTTC. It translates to CAGGLAGHNEQFF.

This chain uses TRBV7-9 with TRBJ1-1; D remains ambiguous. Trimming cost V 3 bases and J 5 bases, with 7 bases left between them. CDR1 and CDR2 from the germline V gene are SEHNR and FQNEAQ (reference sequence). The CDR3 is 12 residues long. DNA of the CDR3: TGTGCCAGCAGCTTGGTGGCTACTGAAGCTTTCTTT. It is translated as CASSLVATEAFF. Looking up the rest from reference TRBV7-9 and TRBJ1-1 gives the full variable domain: DTGVSQNPRHKITKRGQNVTFRCDPISEHNRLYWYRQTLGQGPEFLTYFQNEAQLEKSRLLSDRFSAERPKGSFSTLEIQRTEQGDSAMYLCASSLVATEAFFGQGTRLTVV.